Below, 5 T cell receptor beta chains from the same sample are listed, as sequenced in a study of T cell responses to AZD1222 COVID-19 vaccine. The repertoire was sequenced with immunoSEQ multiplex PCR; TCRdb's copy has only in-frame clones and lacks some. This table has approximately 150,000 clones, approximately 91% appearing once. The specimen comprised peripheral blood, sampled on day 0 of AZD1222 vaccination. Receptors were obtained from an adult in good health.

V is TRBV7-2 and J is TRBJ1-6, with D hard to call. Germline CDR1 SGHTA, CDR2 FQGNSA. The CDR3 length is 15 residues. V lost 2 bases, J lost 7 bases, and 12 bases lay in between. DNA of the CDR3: TGTGCCAGCAGCTTACAAGGCCAGGACAATTCACCCCTCCACTTT. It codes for CASSLQGQDNSPLHF.

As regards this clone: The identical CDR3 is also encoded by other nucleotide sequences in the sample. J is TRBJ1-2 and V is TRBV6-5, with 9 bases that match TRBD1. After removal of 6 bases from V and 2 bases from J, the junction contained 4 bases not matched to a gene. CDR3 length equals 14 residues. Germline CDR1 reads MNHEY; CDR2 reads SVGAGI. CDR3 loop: CASSSDRGNYGYTF. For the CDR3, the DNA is TGTGCCAGCAGCTCGGACAGGGGAAACTATGGCTACACCTTC.

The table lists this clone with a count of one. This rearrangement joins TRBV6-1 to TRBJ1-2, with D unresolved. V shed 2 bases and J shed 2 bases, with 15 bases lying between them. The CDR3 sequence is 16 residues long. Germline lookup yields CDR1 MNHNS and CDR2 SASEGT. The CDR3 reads CASSESLAAVNYGYTF. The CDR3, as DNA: TGTGCCAGCAGTGAATCCCTCGCGGCGGTAAACTATGGCTACACCTTC.

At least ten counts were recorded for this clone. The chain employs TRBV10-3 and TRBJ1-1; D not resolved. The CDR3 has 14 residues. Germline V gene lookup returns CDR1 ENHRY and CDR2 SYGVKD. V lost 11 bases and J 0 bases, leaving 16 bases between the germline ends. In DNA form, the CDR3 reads TGTGCCGTCCGAGGAGGACCTGTGAACACTGAAGCTTTCTTT. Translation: CAVRGGPVNTEAFF.

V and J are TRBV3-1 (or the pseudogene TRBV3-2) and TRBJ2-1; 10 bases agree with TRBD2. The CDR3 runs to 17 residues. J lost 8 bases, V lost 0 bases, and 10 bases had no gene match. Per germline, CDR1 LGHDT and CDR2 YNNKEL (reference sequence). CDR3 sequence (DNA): TGTGCCAGCAGCCAAGAGCTGCTAGCGGGAGTTACCGATGAGCAGTTCTTC. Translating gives CASSQELLAGVTDEQFF.